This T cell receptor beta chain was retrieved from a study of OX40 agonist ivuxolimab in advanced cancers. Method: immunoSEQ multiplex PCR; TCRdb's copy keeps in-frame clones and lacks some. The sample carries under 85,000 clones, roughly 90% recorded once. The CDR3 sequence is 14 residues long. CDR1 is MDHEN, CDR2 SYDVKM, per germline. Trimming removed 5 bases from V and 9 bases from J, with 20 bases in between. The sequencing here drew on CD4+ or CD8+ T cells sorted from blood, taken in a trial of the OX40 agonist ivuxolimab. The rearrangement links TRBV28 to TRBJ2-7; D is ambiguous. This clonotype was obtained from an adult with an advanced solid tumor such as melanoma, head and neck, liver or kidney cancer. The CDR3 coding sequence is TGTGCCAGCAGTAACACGAGATCCGCCTTCGTGCAGTACTTC. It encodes CASSNTRSAFVQYF.